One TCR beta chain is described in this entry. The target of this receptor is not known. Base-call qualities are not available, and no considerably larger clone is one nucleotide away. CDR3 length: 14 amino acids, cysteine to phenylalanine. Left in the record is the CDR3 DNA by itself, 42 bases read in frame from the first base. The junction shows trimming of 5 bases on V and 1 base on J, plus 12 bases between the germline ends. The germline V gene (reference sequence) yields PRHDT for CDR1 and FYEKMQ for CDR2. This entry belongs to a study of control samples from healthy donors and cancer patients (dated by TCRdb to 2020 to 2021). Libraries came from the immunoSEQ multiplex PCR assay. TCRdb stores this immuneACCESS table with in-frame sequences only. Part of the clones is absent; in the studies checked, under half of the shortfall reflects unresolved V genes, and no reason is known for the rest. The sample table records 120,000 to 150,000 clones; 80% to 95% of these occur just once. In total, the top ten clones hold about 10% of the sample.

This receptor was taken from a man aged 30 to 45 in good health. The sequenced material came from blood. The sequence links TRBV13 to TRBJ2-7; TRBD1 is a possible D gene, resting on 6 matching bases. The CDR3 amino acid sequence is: CASSLDSRSYEQYF. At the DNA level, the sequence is TGTGCCAGCAGCCTGGACAGTAGGTCCTACGAGCAGTACTTC.